This T cell receptor (beta chain) was profiled in a study of T cells after yellow fever vaccination. Study overall: Preparation of the low-cell-number fractions used SMART-Seq v4 Ultra Low Input.

5'RACE template switching added a universal primer site and UMIs to TCR cDNA. In TCRdb, the 5' RACE reads were re-called with MiXCR into one record per CDR3 protein. The table lists a few hundred thousand distinct CDR3 sequences, over 4% of them singletons. The CDR3 is made up of 14 amino acids. Trimming cost V 8 bases and J 4 bases, with 12 bases left between them. A note on this clonotype: Its antigen is still unknown.

Study outcomes and limitations: After the booster, around 95% of CD4 and approximately 90% of CD8 primary-response clones were re-detected. The study found a weaker secondary response that peaked faster, day 5 versus 15.

The chain carries TRBV23-1 and TRBJ1-6; maybe TRBD1 (5 bases). TRBV23-1 is classed as an ORF, of uncertain function. Source: PBMCs, taken 5 days after the yellow fever booster vaccination. The TCR originated in a man younger than 30 who received the YFV17D yellow fever vaccine. CDR3 nucleotides: TGCGCCAGCGGAAGGGACGGATATAATTCACCCCTCCACTTT. Its translation: CASGRDGYNSPLHF.